These T cell receptor beta chains were read from a single sample in a study of T-cell reconstitution after alpha-beta-depleted transplantation in children. Each CDR3 protein is one row after TCRdb ran MiXCR on the PCR reads. The sample lists roughly 100,000 distinct CDR3 sequences, 8% to 9% occurring once. This sample comprised PBMCs from the stem cell graft donor, obtained from the stem cell graft. These receptors were collected from a human donor who donated a stem cell graft to a child with congenital amegakaryocytic thrombocytopenia. The CDR3 runs from the conserved cysteine through the conserved F or W. Fields, in order: V gene, J gene, clone size, D gene, CDR3 protein, CDR3 DNA. D genes are given only for firm matches. Clone size, where shown, is once, few, many, or a class for clones that have expanded.

TRBV20-1,TRBJ1-5,many,-,CSARDPWGFNQPQHF,TGCAGTGCTAGAGACCCGTGGGGGTTCAATCAGCCCCAGCATTTT
TRBV6-1,TRBJ2-1,few,-,CASIPPGMHNEQFF,TGTGCCAGCATCCCCCCCGGGATGCACAATGAGCAGTTCTTC
TRBV7-2,TRBJ2-3,many,-,CASSSWGTTDTQYF,TGTGCCAGCAGCTCATGGGGTACCACAGATACGCAGTATTTT
TRBV3-1,TRBJ2-3,few,-,CASSQVRRADTQYF,TGTGCCAGCAGCCAAGTCCGCAGGGCTGATACGCAGTATTTT
TRBV6-2/TRBV6-3,TRBJ1-5,-,-,CASSYTDSNQPQHF,TGTGCCAGCAGTTACACGGACAGCAATCAGCCCCAGCATTTT
TRBV20-1,TRBJ1-2,many,-,CSARPPVSVFLDYGYTF,TGCAGTGCTAGACCCCCGGTATCGGTATTCCTTGACTATGGCTACACCTTC
TRBV15,TRBJ2-1,many,-,CATSTRADAYNEQFF,TGTGCCACCAGCACACGGGCGGACGCCTACAATGAGCAGTTCTTC
TRBV20-1,TRBJ2-1,many,-,CSARKASSYNEQFF,TGCAGTGCTAGGAAGGCGAGCTCCTACAATGAGCAGTTCTTC
TRBV7-2,TRBJ2-5,many,-,CASSLVPRETQYF,TGTGCCAGCAGCTTAGTTCCTCGAGAGACCCAGTACTTC
TRBV6-2/TRBV6-3,TRBJ1-1,many,-,CASSYEYTTEAFF,TGTGCCAGCAGTTACGAATACACCACTGAAGCTTTCTTT
TRBV18,TRBJ1-2,-,-,CASSPSQHTNYGYTF,TGTGCCAGCTCACCATCGCAGCATACTAACTATGGCTACACCTTC
TRBV7-2,TRBJ1-2,many,-,CASSLEWEGQGDYTF,TGTGCCAGCAGCTTAGAGTGGGAAGGGCAGGGCGACTACACCTTC
TRBV13,TRBJ2-7,many,-,CASSMSAGIEGEQYF,TGTGCCAGCAGCATGTCGGCAGGGATTGAGGGCGAGCAGTACTTC
TRBV6-1,TRBJ2-5,many,-,CASSVAPGETQYF,TGTGCCAGCAGTGTAGCACCGGGAGAGACCCAGTACTTC
TRBV10-3,TRBJ2-3,many,-,CAISGASADTQYF,TGTGCCATCAGTGGAGCTAGCGCAGATACGCAGTATTTT
TRBV14,TRBJ2-4,-,-,CASSQVRTKNIQYF,TGTGCCAGCAGCCAAGTCCGGACCAAAAACATTCAGTACTTC
TRBV28,TRBJ2-7,few,TRBD2,CASKLSLAGASYEQYF,TGTGCCAGCAAGCTATCGCTAGCGGGAGCATCCTACGAGCAGTACTTC
TRBV5-1,TRBJ2-1,many,-,CASSLVTGRNEQFF,TGCGCCAGCAGCTTGGTAACAGGGCGCAATGAGCAGTTCTTC
TRBV5-1,TRBJ2-5,-,-,CASSAGTQETQYF,TGCGCCAGCAGCGCCGGGACCCAAGAGACCCAGTACTTC
TRBV20-1,TRBJ2-1,many,-,CSAPRSPGLYNEQFF,TGCAGCGCGCCGCGCAGTCCGGGACTTTACAATGAGCAGTTCTTC
TRBV6-2/TRBV6-3,TRBJ2-2,many,-,CASSYSVGQGSTGELFF,TGTGCCAGCAGTTACTCGGTCGGGCAGGGAAGCACCGGGGAGCTGTTTTTT
TRBV20-1,TRBJ2-7,many,TRBD1,CSAAGQGYEQYF,TGCAGTGCCGCGGGACAGGGTTACGAGCAGTACTTC
TRBV11-3,TRBJ2-1,many,-,CASSLEGFNEQFF,TGTGCCAGCAGCTTAGAGGGTTTCAATGAGCAGTTCTTC
TRBV6-2/TRBV6-3,TRBJ1-2,many,-,CASADRRGGYTF,TGTGCCAGCGCAGACCGCCGGGGAGGCTACACCTTC
TRBV7-2,TRBJ2-1,many,-,CASSPRGGHNEQFF,TGTGCCAGCAGCCCTCGAGGGGGACACAATGAGCAGTTCTTC
TRBV21-1,TRBJ1-4,few,-,CASSFREDLATNEKLFF,TGTGCCAGCAGCTTCCGGGAAGATCTTGCAACTAATGAAAAACTGTTTTTT
TRBV11-2,TRBJ2-3,many,-,CASSAQYADTQYF,TGTGCCAGCAGCGCGCAATATGCAGATACGCAGTATTTT
TRBV7-2,TRBJ1-1,many,-,CASSFQGWDTEAFF,TGTGCCAGCAGCTTCCAGGGTTGGGACACTGAAGCTTTCTTT
TRBV11-2,TRBJ2-1,many,TRBD2,CASSPLTSGRALTFF,TGTGCCAGCAGCCCCCTGACTAGCGGGAGGGCCTTAACGTTCTTC
TRBV27,TRBJ1-3,many,-,CASSLSQGSTIYF,TGTGCCAGCAGTTTAAGTCAGGGATCCACCATATATTTT
TRBV3-1,TRBJ2-5,many,TRBD2,CASSQGTSGGVYQETQYF,TGTGCCAGCAGCCAAGGTACTAGCGGGGGCGTGTACCAAGAGACCCAGTACTTC
TRBV20-1,TRBJ2-7,-,TRBD2,CSARAPFGRGGYFVSYEQYF,TGCAGTGCTAGAGCCCCTTTTGGGCGGGGGGGCTACTTTGTTTCCTACGAGCAGTACTTC
TRBV6-2/TRBV6-3,TRBJ2-3,once,-,CASSYDRSTFTSTDTQYF,TGTGCCAGCAGTTACGACCGTTCGACCTTTACTAGCACAGATACGCAGTATTTT